One and the same sample provided the 18 T cell receptor beta chains below, sequenced in a study of blood T cells in healthy people across ages. A second PCR, run for about 6 to 11 cycles, used a sample-barcoded 5' primer plus a J-beta primer mix. From the 5' RACE reads, TCRdb called clonotypes with MiXCR, one entry per CDR3 protein. The sample includes around 800,000 distinct CDR3 sequences, under 30% of them seen just once. The data also belong to a second study, concerning T cells of mothers and their children.

The sample consisted of blood. The receptors come from a boy younger than 18 in good health.

This clonotype was seen just once. The V and J genes are TRBV27 and TRBJ1-4; TRBD1 is a possible D gene (6 bases). The CDR3 has 16 amino acids. V lost 0 bases and J 5 bases, leaving 13 bases between the germline ends. The germline gives CDR1 MNHEY, CDR2 SMNVEV (reference sequence). The CDR3 protein is CASSLSTAGANEKLFF. The CDR3 nucleotides read TGTGCCAGCAGTTTATCGACGGCAGGGGCCAATGAAAAACTGTTTTTT.

J is TRBJ2-3 and V is TRBV5-1; TRBD2 agrees at 10 bases. This CDR3 has 15 residues. V shed 4 bases, J shed 6 bases, and the junction held 8 bases outside the gene matches. Germline CDR1 reads SGHRS; CDR2 reads YFSETQ. CDR3 loop: CASSEGAGGRDTQYF. The CDR3 DNA reads as TGCGCCAGCAGCGAAGGAGCGGGGGGGCGGGATACGCAGTATTTT.

This chain joins TRBV20-1 and TRBJ2-7, with 14 nucleotides matching TRBD2. The CDR3 is made up of 15 amino acids. After removal of 2 bases from V and 6 bases from J, the junction contained 6 bases not matched to a gene. Germline V CDR1 and CDR2: DFQATT, SNEGSKA (reference sequence). The CDR3 is CSARRLAGGPFEQYF. The CDR3 nucleotides read TGCAGTGCTAGAAGACTAGCGGGGGGGCCTTTCGAGCAGTACTTC.

This clonotype was counted a few times. V and J are TRBV10-3 and TRBJ2-7, with 10 bases aligning to TRBD1. The DNA end favors TRBJ2-1, so the J call may be wrong. There are 17 residues in the CDR3. Germline V lookup: CDR1 ENHRY, CDR2 SYGVKD. The CDR3 DNA is TGTGCCGCCACTGACAGGGGGCTGGGGGCCGCCTACAATGAGCAGTTCTTC. It specifies CAATDRGLGAAYNEQFF.

The rearrangement uses TRBV3-1 and TRBJ2-7; TRBD2 is a possible D gene (5 bases). With 0 bases removed from V and 0 bases from J, the gap between germline ends came to 9 bases. Germline V gene data show CDR1 as LGHDT and CDR2 as YNNKEL (reference sequence). The CDR3 is 15 residues long. Here the CDR3 reads CASSQEFLASYEQYF. The DNA for the CDR3 is TGTGCCAGCAGCCAAGAATTTCTAGCCTCCTACGAGCAGTACTTC.

CDR3 protein: CAIGRMSSYEQYF. The CDR3 nucleotides are TGTGCCATTGGCAGGATGAGCTCCTACGAGCAGTACTTC. The V and J genes are TRBV6-5 and TRBJ2-7; D is unclear. CDR3 length equals 13 residues. Looked up from germline, CDR1 is MNHEY and CDR2 is SVGAGI. Trimming cost V 10 bases and J 0 bases, with 13 bases left between them.

V usage is TRBV10-3 and J usage is TRBJ2-7; TRBD2 matches at 8 bases. The CDR3 covers 15 residues. Germline CDR1 reads ENHRY; CDR2 reads SYGVKD. Losses at the gene ends were 0 bases for V and 3 bases for J; bases not matched to a gene: 4. This CDR3 is CAISESSGGSYEQYF. The CDR3 DNA reads as TGTGCCATCAGTGAGTCCAGCGGGGGTAGCTACGAGCAGTACTTC.

This clonotype was counted between two and nine times. The junction differs from germline at one of its ends, possibly a read error. The V and J genes are TRBV5-1 and TRBJ1-2; tentative D call: TRBD1 (5 bases). CDR1 is SGHRS, CDR2 YFSETQ, per germline. The CDR3 extends over 11 amino acids. The CDR3 DNA sequence: TGCGCCAGCAGCTTGGAGGGCAGGGCGTTCTTC. Protein product: CASSLEGRAFF.

V usage is TRBV7-3 and J usage is TRBJ2-1, with 13 bases fitting TRBD2. The CDR3 has 17 amino acids. V lost 0 bases and J lost 7; bases outside the gene matches: 6. The germline V gene has CDR1 SGHTA and CDR2 FQGTGA. CDR3 coding DNA: TGTGCCAGCAGCTTAACAGGAGGACTAGCGGGAGTGAATGAGCAGTTCTTC. It codes for CASSLTGGLAGVNEQFF.

With regard to this clonotype: Its ends do not fully match the called genes, so a read error is possible. This chain joins TRBV5-1 and TRBJ1-4; 11 bases align to TRBD1. The CDR3 is 14 residues long. Germline values: CDR1 SGHRS, CDR2 YFSETQ. The CDR3 coding sequence is TGCGCCAGCAGCTCAGGGACAGGGGGGGAAAAACTGTATTTT. This codes for CASSSGTGGEKLYF.

In its sample, this clonotype was seen a few times. The chain recombines TRBV19 with TRBJ2-7; D call uncertain. Trimming removed 5 bases at V and 2 bases at J, with 16 bases between. CDR3 length: 15 residues. Germline V CDR1 and CDR2: LNHDA, SQIVND (reference sequence). The DNA of the CDR3 is TGTGCCAGTAGTCCCCCCGGCAGCATGGCCTACGAGCAGTACTTC. Protein sequence: CASSPPGSMAYEQYF.

This clonotype was observed a handful of times. CDR3 nucleotides: TGTGCCAGCAGCTTAAATCCAGGGGCAGGGGAGACCCAGTACTTC. Protein: CASSLNPGAGETQYF. The J gene is TRBJ2-1, the V gene TRBV7-3; the D gene is possibly TRBD1 (6 bases). TRBJ2-5 matches the DNA end more closely, so the J call is doubtful. The CDR3 loop spans 15 amino acids. The germline CDR1 and CDR2 sequences are SGHTA and FQGTGA.

This clonotype was counted once. V is TRBV6-1 and J is TRBJ1-5; D gene unclear. V was pared by 0 bases and J by 6 bases, with 3 bases between. Germline V gene lookup returns CDR1 MNHNS and CDR2 SASEGT. The CDR3 length is 12 residues. CDR3 DNA sequence: TGTGCCAGCAGTGAAGCCCCTCAGCCCCAGCATTTT. Its translation is CASSEAPQPQHF.

About this clonotype: A junction boundary mismatches the germline segment, possibly from a read error. DNA of the CDR3: TGTGCCAGCAGTCCCTGGGGAGGAGACGAGCGGTACTTC. It encodes CASSPWGGDERYF. The chain uses TRBV28 and TRBJ2-7, with D perhaps matching TRBD2 (6 bases). This CDR3 contains 13 residues. Germline CDR1 reads MDHEN; CDR2 reads SYDVKM.

The chain has TRBV12-3 or TRBV12-4 and TRBJ2-6; 8 positions agree with TRBD1. The CDR3 consists of 15 residues. J lost 2 bases, V lost 6 bases, and 3 bases had no gene match. CDR3 amino acids: CASRVQGAGANVLTF. In nucleotides, the CDR3 is TGTGCCAGCAGAGTACAGGGGGCTGGGGCCAACGTCCTGACTTTC.

This clonotype was detected a few times. The V call is TRBV27, the J call TRBJ2-7; TRBD2 matches at 7 bases. The CDR3 is 16 residues long. Germline loops: CDR1 MNHEY, CDR2 SMNVEV (reference sequence). With V trimmed by 5 bases and J by 5 bases, 15 bases remained unmatched. As DNA, the CDR3 is TGTGCCAGCAGTCCCCCCCAGCAGGAGCGGGGAAACGAGCAGTACTTC. It encodes CASSPPQQERGNEQYF.

This clonotype was observed a few times. The gene calls are TRBV29-1 and TRBJ2-5, with 7 bases aligning to TRBD2. Germline V gene sequence: CDR1 SQVTM, CDR2 ANQGSEA. V dropped 4 bases and J dropped 0; count of bases not matched to a gene: 8. The CDR3 runs 15 residues. The DNA for the CDR3 is TGCAGCGTTGTACTCCTAGCGGCAAACCAAGAGACCCAGTACTTC. Translation: CSVVLLAANQETQYF.

The rearrangement joins TRBV28 to TRBJ1-2; 11 positions agree with TRBD1. Germline lookup yields CDR1 MDHEN and CDR2 SYDVKM. The length of the CDR3 is 14 residues. Trimming took 3 bases from V and 7 from J; bases not matched to a gene: 4. CDR3 DNA: TGTGCCAGCAGTTTTGGACAGGGGGCGGGTGGCTACACCTTC. This sequence encodes CASSFGQGAGGYTF.